This T cell receptor beta chain was sequenced in a study of shared clonotypes between healthy human individuals. Germline lookup yields CDR1 LGHNA and CDR2 YNFKEQ. Trimming left V 5 bases short and J 0 bases short, with 13 bases between. This CDR3 has 15 residues. Libraries were prepared by immunoSEQ multiplex PCR; TCRdb keeps only in-frame clonotypes and omits some of them. The sample includes 190,000 or so clones, approximately 61% of them seen just once. Sequencing used memory CD4+ T cells sorted from blood. As for subset: CD45RA-negative fraction. The J gene is TRBJ2-5, the V gene TRBV4-2; possibly TRBD2 for D (6 bases). This sequence was found in a young man in good health. The CDR3 here is CASSGGLTNQETQYF. The CDR3 DNA sequence: TGTGCCAGCAGCGGAGGACTAACCAACCAAGAGACCCAGTACTTC.